This T cell receptor beta chain stems from a study of blood T cell repertoires in COVID-19. This clone was observed a handful of times. The table came from immunoSEQ multiplex PCR; TCRdb's copy has only in-frame clones and leaves some out. Altogether around 270,000 clones are present, roughly 84% being singletons, with the ten largest covering more than 1.5%. Germline V lookup: CDR1 MNHEY, CDR2 SVGAGI. Trimming left V 5 bases short and J 5 bases short, with 13 bases between. The CDR3 has 14 residues. Sequences were obtained from peripheral blood. This chain links TRBV6-5 with TRBJ1-5; D ambiguous. The sequence was collected from a woman aged 35 to 49 who had recovered from COVID-19. In DNA, the CDR3 is TGTGCCAGCAGTACCGGGCGCGGGGATCAGCCCCAGCATTTT. Protein: CASSTGRGDQPQHF.